Each of the 13 T cell receptor beta chains below was sequenced from the same sample in a study of shared clonotypes between healthy human individuals. Measured with immunoSEQ multiplex PCR; TCRdb has only the in-frame clones, and not every one. The sample shows about a million clones, roughly 80% of them seen only once. Sequenced: memory CD4+ T cells from PBMCs. The sample's subset: CD45RA-negative fraction. These receptors were taken from a man younger than 30 in good health. Some clones in this sample may be carry-over from other donors' samples.

V gene TRBV5-1 combines with J gene TRBJ2-1; 11 bases are a match to TRBD2. The CDR3 is 15 residues long. J was trimmed by 9 bases and V by 0 bases; bases with no gene match: 5. Germline V gives CDR1 SGHRS, CDR2 YFSETQ. The CDR3 sequence is CASSLALAGGPEQFF. The CDR3 region has the DNA TGCGCCAGCAGCTTGGCCCTAGCGGGAGGCCCTGAGCAGTTCTTC.

The genes are TRBV28 and TRBJ2-4, with 7 bases identical to TRBD1. This CDR3 is built from 13 residues. Germline V lookup: CDR1 MDHEN, CDR2 SYDVKM. Germline trimming cut 3 bases from V and 9 bases from J; bases unmatched to any gene: 5. The DNA of the CDR3 is TGTGCCAGCAGTTTGACAGGGTCGAGCATTCAGTACTTC. It is translated as CASSLTGSSIQYF.

This clone was detected once. J is TRBJ1-5 and V is TRBV30, with D possibly TRBD1 on 5 matching bases. Germline CDR1 is GTSNPN and CDR2 is SVGIG (reference sequence). CDR3 size: 18 residues. Trimming took 2 bases from V and 4 from J, leaving 24 bases between them. CDR3 region: CAWSPSPLPRDRNQPQHF. CDR3 DNA: TGTGCCTGGAGTCCGTCCCCCCTTCCCCGGGACCGAAATCAGCCCCAGCATTTT.

This clone was detected only a few times. The rearrangement uses TRBV6-1 and TRBJ2-7, with a weak D call TRBD1 (6 bases). V was shortened by 4 bases and J by 4 bases, with 14 bases between the two germline ends. Germline loops: CDR1 MNHNS, CDR2 SASEGT. This CDR3 region has 14 residues. In DNA, the CDR3 is TGTGCCAGCAGTGTCCAGGGGTATGGGTACGAGCAGTACTTC. This translates into CASSVQGYGYEQYF.

The chain has TRBV2 and TRBJ1-2; weak D call: TRBD1 (6 bases). The CDR3 extends over 15 amino acids. V lost 2 bases and J 7 bases, leaving 17 bases between the germline ends. Germline-derived CDR1 and CDR2 are SNHLY and FYNNEI. CDR3 DNA: TGTGCCAGCAGTGAAATTCATGGGGACACTGGTGGCTACACCTTC. Amino acids: CASSEIHGDTGGYTF.

The chain employs TRBV9 and TRBJ2-5, with D perhaps TRBD2 (6 bases). There are 13 residues in the CDR3. Germline V gives CDR1 SGDLS, CDR2 YYNGEE. Trimming removed 4 bases at V and 3 bases at J, with 10 bases between. The CDR3 nucleotides read TGTGCCAGCAGCCCCACGGGGGAAGAGACCCAGTACTTC. Protein: CASSPTGEETQYF.

A few counts support this clone. This chain uses TRBV15 with TRBJ2-2; D possibly corresponds to TRBD2 (6 bases). V was clipped by 5 bases and J by 6 bases, with 25 bases between them. Germline assignment: CDR1 LNHNV and CDR2 YYDKDF (reference sequence). CDR3 length equals 18 residues. CDR3 region: CATSAPRPTRTTPGELFF. CDR3 in DNA: TGTGCCACCAGCGCACCCCGTCCGACTAGAACAACACCCGGGGAGCTGTTTTTT.

V gene TRBV27 combines with J gene TRBJ1-2, with 7 bases fitting TRBD1. Germline CDR1 reads MNHEY; CDR2 reads SMNVEV (reference sequence). This CDR3 region has 13 residues. V shed 8 bases, J shed 4 bases, and the junction held 7 bases outside the gene matches. The CDR3 sequence is CASRPTGLYGYTF. DNA for the CDR3: TGTGCCAGCCGACCGACAGGGCTCTATGGCTACACCTTC.

The chain is built from TRBV9 and TRBJ2-1; 7 nucleotides match TRBD1. Germline V CDR1 and CDR2: SGDLS, YYNGEE. This CDR3 is built from 15 residues. Trimming at V came to 3 bases and at J to 4 bases, leaving 7 bases not matched to a gene. In nucleotides, the CDR3 is TGTGCCAGCAGCGGGTTAACAGGGGCTTACAATGAGCAGTTCTTC. Its translation: CASSGLTGAYNEQFF.

This chain joins TRBV27 and TRBJ2-7, with 13 nucleotides matching TRBD2. Germline CDR1 and CDR2: MNHEY and SMNVEV (reference sequence). The CDR3 runs to 16 residues. V lost 5 bases, J lost 7 bases, and 11 bases stayed unmatched. The CDR3 sequence is CASSARLAGGRGEQYF. CDR3 nucleotide sequence: TGTGCCAGCAGTGCACGACTAGCGGGAGGCCGGGGGGAGCAGTACTTC.

There are a few counts of this clone. The same CDR3 is also encoded by other DNA sequences in this sample. This rearrangement joins TRBV18 to TRBJ2-7; D not resolved. The CDR3 length is 15 residues. V dropped 2 bases and J dropped 2 bases, with 13 bases sitting between them. Germline V gives CDR1 KGHSH, CDR2 LQKENI. CDR3 sequence (DNA): TGTGCCAGCTCACCAGGCGGAGCAAGGCCCTACGAGCAGTACTTC. Amino acids: CASSPGGARPYEQYF.

This clone showed up just a few times. The sample contains more than one DNA sequence encoding this CDR3. The chain combines TRBV28 with TRBJ1-1; D might be TRBD1 (6 bases). The germline CDR1 and CDR2 sequences are MDHEN and SYDVKM. CDR3 size: 12 residues. V dropped 7 bases and J dropped 5 bases, with 11 bases sitting between them. The CDR3 DNA sequence: TGTGCCAGCACCGCGAGGGGGACTGAAGCTTTCTTT. Protein product: CASTARGTEAFF. The whole variable domain, filled in from reference TRBV28 and TRBJ1-1, reads DVKVTQSSRYLVKRTGEKVFLECVQDMDHENMFWYRQDPGLGLRLIYFSYDVKMKEKGDIPEGYSVSREKKERFSLILESASTNQTSMYLCASTARGTEAFFGQGTRLTVV.

The rearrangement joins TRBV6-5 to TRBJ1-5, with TRBD1 matching over 8 bases. V lost 7 bases and J lost 5; bases outside the gene matches: 7. CDR1 and CDR2 from the germline V gene are MNHEY and SVGAGI. CDR3 length: 14 residues. The CDR3: CASKVDRGYQPQHF. Written as DNA, the CDR3 is TGTGCCAGCAAAGTTGACAGGGGTTATCAGCCCCAGCATTTT.